A selection of T cell receptor beta chains follows, all from one sample in a study of radiation and T cells in renal cell carcinoma. Assay used: immunoSEQ multiplex PCR; TCRdb lists only in-frame clones, some missing. Counted here are 19,000 or so clones, roughly three fifths occurring once; the ten biggest clones make up approximately 30%. The sequencing here drew on tumor tissue, taken from a patient whose treatment was nephrectomy without radiotherapy. The source of these receptors is a man between 45 and 60 years old with renal cell carcinoma. Both conserved end residues are part of each CDR3. A D gene is named only where the DNA matches it firmly. Size tells how often a clone was seen (once, few, many) or the class of an expanded clone, and some rows leave it out.

TRBV30	NA	few	TRBJ1-6	CAWSAGFSSPLHF	TGTGCCTGGAGTGCTGGTTTCAGTTCACCCCTCCACTTT
TRBV4-1	NA	NA	TRBJ1-4	CASSQGVWGDATNEKLFF	TGCGCCAGCAGCCAAGGAGTTTGGGGAGACGCAACTAATGAAAAACTGTTTTTT
TRBV5-6	NA	NA	TRBJ2-3	CASSWDTGAVTDTQYF	TGTGCCAGCAGCTGGGACACCGGGGCGGTAACAGATACGCAGTATTTT
TRBV5-1	TRBD2	NA	TRBJ2-7	CASSRVIPGLAGVYEQYF	TGCGCCAGCAGCCGAGTTATACCGGGACTAGCGGGAGTCTACGAGCAGTACTTC
TRBV5-1	TRBD1	few	TRBJ2-7	CASSERTGVSYEQYF	TGCGCCAGCTCGGAGCGGACAGGCGTCTCCTACGAGCAGTACTTC
TRBV6-5	TRBD1	NA	TRBJ1-2	CASRTGQGRYGYTF	TGTGCCAGCAGAACGGGACAGGGGAGGTATGGCTACACCTTC
TRBV4-2	TRBD2	few	TRBJ2-5	CASSQELAGPYQETQYF	TGTGCCAGCAGCCAAGAACTAGCGGGACCGTACCAAGAGACCCAGTACTTC
TRBV7-2	NA	once	TRBJ1-1	CASSLDPANTEAFF	TGTGCCAGCAGCTTAGATCCGGCGAACACTGAAGCTTTCTTT
TRBV7-9	NA	NA	TRBJ1-2	CASSLEGQLNYGYTF	TGTGCCAGCAGCTTAGAGGGGCAGCTCAACTATGGCTACACCTTC
TRBV5-4	NA	once	TRBJ2-4	CASSLGGASAKNIQYF	TGTGCCAGCAGCTTGGGGGGGGCATCAGCCAAAAACATTCAGTACTTC
TRBV5-4	NA	NA	TRBJ1-2	CASSLAGGNGYTF	TGTGCCAGCAGCTTGGCTGGGGGAAATGGCTACACCTTC
TRBV7-9	NA	few	TRBJ1-3	CASSLVEGNTIYF	TGTGCCAGCAGCTTAGTGGAGGGAAACACCATATATTTT
TRBV18	NA	NA	TRBJ2-7	CASSPQPMTSSYEQYF	TGTGCCAGCTCACCGCAACCGATGACAAGCTCCTACGAGCAGTACTTC
TRBV7-9	NA	NA	TRBJ1-6	CASSDWGGFSPLHF	TGTGCCAGCAGCGATTGGGGGGGTTTCTCACCCCTCCACTTT
TRBV6-6	TRBD1	NA	TRBJ1-1	CASRTGSVAFF	TGTGCCAGCAGGACAGGGTCCGTGGCTTTCTTT
TRBV19	TRBD1	few	TRBJ1-1	CASSLTGLTEAFF	TGTGCCAGTAGTTTGACAGGGCTCACTGAAGCTTTCTTT
TRBV19	TRBD1	NA	TRBJ2-7	CASSRTGGQGYEQYF	TGTGCCAGTAGTAGGACGGGGGGACAGGGCTACGAGCAGTACTTC
TRBV2	NA	NA	TRBJ2-1	CASRVGTQLSNEQFF	TGTGCCAGCAGGGTAGGGACTCAACTTTCCAATGAGCAGTTCTTC
TRBV4-1	NA	NA	TRBJ1-1	CASSQDRGAGGTEAFF	TGCGCCAGCAGCCAAGATCGAGGGGCCGGGGGCACTGAAGCTTTCTTT
TRBV18	NA	NA	TRBJ1-4	CASSPGRGNEKLFF	TGTGCCAGCTCCCCGGGGAGGGGGAATGAAAAACTGTTTTTT
TRBV10-3	NA	NA	TRBJ1-4	CAISEGAWGANEKLFF	TGTGCCATCAGTGAGGGCGCATGGGGAGCTAATGAAAAACTGTTTTTT
TRBV18	TRBD1	once	TRBJ2-5	CASSFSGQIQTQYF	TGTGCCAGCTCCTTTTCGGGACAGATCCAGACCCAGTACTTC
TRBV5-4	TRBD1	NA	TRBJ2-1	CASSQQGRWIDEQFF	TGTGCCAGCAGCCAACAGGGGCGGTGGATCGATGAGCAGTTCTTC
TRBV5-4	NA	NA	TRBJ1-5	CASSPVQGDAQPQHF	TGTGCCAGCAGCCCAGTACAGGGAGATGCTCAGCCCCAGCATTTT
TRBV4-1	NA	NA	TRBJ2-7	CASSLEGWSYEQYF	TGCGCCAGCAGCCTGGAGGGTTGGTCCTACGAGCAGTACTTC
TRBV6-1	NA	NA	TRBJ2-1	CASSEYRDTNYNEQFF	TGTGCCAGCAGTGAGTACCGGGACACCAACTACAATGAGCAGTTCTTC
TRBV19	NA	NA	TRBJ1-2	CASSPRQGLNYGYTF	TGTGCCAGTAGTCCGAGGCAGGGACTCAACTATGGCTACACCTTC
TRBV9	NA	NA	TRBJ1-3	CASSDLLGTIYF	TGTGCCAGCAGCGATCTATTAGGCACCATATATTTT
TRBV30	NA	once	TRBJ1-3	CALEGGPGNTIYF	TGTGCCTTGGAAGGGGGGCCTGGAAACACCATATATTTT
TRBV14	NA	NA	TRBJ2-1	CASSLGSSYNEQFF	TGTGCCAGCAGCCTAGGGAGCTCCTACAATGAGCAGTTCTTC
TRBV9	TRBD1	NA	TRBJ1-1	CASSISGTGHTEAFF	TGTGCCAGCAGCATCTCCGGGACAGGGCACACTGAAGCTTTCTTT
TRBV12-5	TRBD2	NA	TRBJ2-1	CASGWRVGGTSYNEQFF	TGTGCTAGTGGTTGGAGGGTGGGAGGGACCTCCTACAATGAGCAGTTCTTC
TRBV7-9	NA	few	TRBJ2-7	CASSSSDRYDPYEQYF	TGTGCCAGCAGCTCCTCGGACAGATATGACCCCTACGAGCAGTACTTC
TRBV4-1	NA	NA	TRBJ1-6	CASSQGRAWGNSPLHF	TGCGCCAGCAGCCAAGGCAGGGCGTGGGGTAATTCACCCCTCCACTTT
TRBV7-3	TRBD1	few	TRBJ1-1	CASSFTGAPEAFF	TGTGCCAGCAGCTTCACAGGGGCTCCTGAAGCTTTCTTT
TRBV2	NA	NA	TRBJ2-5	CASSEHASFVQYF	TGTGCCAGCAGTGAACATGCCTCTTTTGTCCAGTACTTC
TRBV7-2	NA	NA	TRBJ1-2	CASSLGAYNYGYTF	TGTGCCAGCAGCTTAGGGGCGTATAACTATGGCTACACCTTC
TRBV2	NA	NA	TRBJ1-5	CASSVLRTSNQPQHF	TGTGCCAGCAGTGTTTTACGGACTAGCAATCAGCCCCAGCATTTT
TRBV7-2	NA	NA	TRBJ2-2	CASSSRESYTGELFF	TGTGCCAGCAGCTCCAGGGAGTCCTACACCGGGGAGCTGTTTTTT
TRBV4-3	NA	NA	TRBJ2-7	CASSQDQGVEQYF	TGCGCCAGCAGCCAAGATCAAGGGGTCGAGCAGTACTTC
TRBV5-1	NA	NA	TRBJ2-5	CASSLGSGETQYF	TGCGCCAGCAGCTTGGGGTCAGGGGAGACCCAGTACTTC
TRBV10-3	TRBD1	once	TRBJ1-2	CAISLGTGGTNYGYTF	TGTGCCATCAGTTTGGGGACAGGGGGGACTAACTATGGCTACACCTTC
TRBV19	NA	NA	TRBJ1-2	CASSLSGDPGYGYTF	TGTGCCAGTAGTCTCTCAGGGGACCCTGGCTATGGCTACACCTTC
TRBV19	TRBD1	few	TRBJ1-5	CASSIGQGHQPQHF	TGTGCCAGTAGTATCGGACAGGGGCATCAGCCCCAGCATTTT
TRBV20-1	TRBD1	few	TRBJ1-1	CSPDRGAFF	TGCAGTCCGGACAGGGGAGCTTTCTTT
TRBV27	NA	NA	TRBJ1-2	CASSWGGAGGYTF	TGTGCCAGCAGCTGGGGGGGGGCGGGAGGCTACACCTTC
TRBV28	NA	NA	TRBJ1-5	CASSSLYLGGSNQPQHF	TGTGCCAGCAGTTCCCTCTACCTGGGGGGAAGCAATCAGCCCCAGCATTTT
TRBV28	TRBD1	NA	TRBJ1-4	CASVSGGGTVNEKLFF	TGTGCCAGCGTTTCTGGTGGTGGGACAGTAAATGAAAAACTGTTTTTT
TRBV30	NA	NA	TRBJ1-6	CAWSGGYSPLHF	TGTGCCTGGAGTGGGGGGTATTCACCCCTCCACTTT
TRBV5-4	NA	NA	TRBJ2-7	CASSQDGRQYEQYF	TGTGCCAGCAGCCAGGACGGAAGACAATACGAGCAGTACTTC
TRBV7-6	TRBD1	NA	TRBJ1-1	CASSNPGQKNTEAFF	TGTGCCAGCAGCAACCCGGGACAGAAGAACACTGAAGCTTTCTTT
TRBV30	NA	few	TRBJ1-2	CACWNPGDYGYTF	TGTGCTTGTTGGAACCCAGGGGACTATGGCTACACCTTC
TRBV18	NA	NA	TRBJ2-2	CASSPAGIGTGELFF	TGTGCCAGCTCACCTGCCGGGATCGGCACCGGGGAGCTGTTTTTT